The clone carrying this T cell receptor (beta chain) appeared many times. The data were taken from a study of neurological immune-mediated disorders. CDR3 size: 15 residues. The trim removed 4 bases at V and 0 bases at J, leaving 7 bases unmatched. Germline CDR1 reads SGHRS; CDR2 reads YFSETQ. TCRdb itself ran the 5' RACE reads through MiXCR, one entry per CDR3 protein. The profile covers tens of thousands of distinct CDR3 sequences, with nearly 3.5% appearing a single time and around 3.6% taken by the ten largest. The chain has TRBV5-1 and TRBJ2-7, with 7 nucleotides matching TRBD1. The sequence came from a man aged 40-50 years with multiple sclerosis. The material sequenced was PBMCs. In DNA, the CDR3 is TGCGCCAGCAGCCCAGGACAGGCGTACTCCTACGAGCAGTACTTC. Translating gives CASSPGQAYSYEQYF.